This entry lists 3 T cell receptor beta chains sequenced from one sample in a study of cytomegalovirus exposure and HLA in healthy donors. PCR primers comprised 60 Vbeta and 13 Jbeta primers. The data were produced by immunoSEQ multiplex PCR, yet TCRdb's version contains in-frame clones alone and is incomplete. The data contain 150,000 to 200,000 clones, 65% to 80% of them singletons. Sequenced sample: PBMCs. The receptor set was obtained from a man in his forties or fifties in good health and CMV-seronegative.

The V and J genes are TRBV15 and TRBJ2-1; D perhaps matches TRBD2 (6 bases). Germline values: CDR1 LNHNV, CDR2 YYDKDF (reference sequence). V gave up 9 bases and J gave up 4 bases, with 16 bases separating them. There are 14 residues in the CDR3. CDR3 loop: CATNDAGRYNEQFF. As DNA, the CDR3 is TGTGCCACTAACGACGCGGGGCGATACAATGAGCAGTTCTTC.

The chain joins TRBV9 to TRBJ2-7, with D perhaps TRBD2 (6 bases). Trimming left V 3 bases short and J 3 bases short, with 19 bases between. The CDR3 runs to 16 residues. Germline V gene lookup returns CDR1 SGDLS and CDR2 YYNGEE. The CDR3 DNA sequence: TGTGCCAGCAGCGCAGCCCCCGGGGGTTCTGTCTACGAGCAGTACTTC. Residues: CASSAAPGGSVYEQYF.

The CDR3 loop reads CASSIAQTSLDTQYF. In DNA, the CDR3 is TGTGCCAGTAGTATAGCACAGACTAGTCTTGATACGCAGTATTTT. This chain joins TRBV19 and TRBJ2-3; possible D gene TRBD2, 6 bases. V lost 1 base to trimming and J lost 6 bases, with 14 bases between them. In germline, CDR1 is LNHDA, CDR2 SQIVND (reference sequence). The CDR3 length is 15 residues.